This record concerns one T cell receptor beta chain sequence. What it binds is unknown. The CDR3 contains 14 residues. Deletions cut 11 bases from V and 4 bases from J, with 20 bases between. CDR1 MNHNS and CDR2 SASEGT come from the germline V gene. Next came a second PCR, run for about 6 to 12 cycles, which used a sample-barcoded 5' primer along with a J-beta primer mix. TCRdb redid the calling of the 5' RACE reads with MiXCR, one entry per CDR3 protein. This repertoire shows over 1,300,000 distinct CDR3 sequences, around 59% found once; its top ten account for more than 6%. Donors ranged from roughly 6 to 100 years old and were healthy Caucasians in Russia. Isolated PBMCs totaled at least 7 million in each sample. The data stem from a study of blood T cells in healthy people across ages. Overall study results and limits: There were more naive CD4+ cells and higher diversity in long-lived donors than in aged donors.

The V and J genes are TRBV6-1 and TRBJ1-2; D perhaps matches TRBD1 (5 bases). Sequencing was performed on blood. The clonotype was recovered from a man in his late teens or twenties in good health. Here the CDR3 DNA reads TGTGCCGCCCTCCGACACGGGGCTACCTATGGCTACACCTTC. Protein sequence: CAALRHGATYGYTF.